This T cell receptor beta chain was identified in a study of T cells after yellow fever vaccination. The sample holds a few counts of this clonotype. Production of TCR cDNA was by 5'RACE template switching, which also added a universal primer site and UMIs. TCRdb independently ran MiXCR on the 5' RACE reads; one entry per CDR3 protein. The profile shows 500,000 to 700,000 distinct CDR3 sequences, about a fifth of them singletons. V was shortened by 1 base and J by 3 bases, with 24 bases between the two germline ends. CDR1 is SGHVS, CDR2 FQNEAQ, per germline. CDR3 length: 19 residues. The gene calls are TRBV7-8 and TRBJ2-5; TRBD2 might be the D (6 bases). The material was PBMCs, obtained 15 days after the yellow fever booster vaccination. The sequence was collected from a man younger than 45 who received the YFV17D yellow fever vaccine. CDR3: CASSLGDFSIPTDKETQYF. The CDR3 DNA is TGTGCCAGCAGCTTAGGGGACTTCTCAATCCCGACTGATAAAGAGACCCAGTACTTC.